This TCR beta chain is from a study of CD8+ T cells in alopecia areata. This sample's treatment: oral pan-JAK inhibitor, 5-10 mg twice daily. Lesional scalp tissue (obtained by punch biopsy) and peripheral blood were collected from alopecia areata patients. Sequencing relied on a cDNA template that was reverse transcribed from extracted RNA. Profiling relied on immunoSEQ multiplex PCR, and the TCRdb table lists in-frame clones only, not all of them. The sample shows about 190,000 clones, 60% to 70% of them seen only once. The CDR3 sequence is 12 residues long. V was trimmed by 3 bases and J by 9 bases, leaving 11 bases between them. Germline assignment: CDR1 LNHNV and CDR2 YYDKDF (reference sequence).

This rearrangement joins TRBV15 to TRBJ2-5; D is undetermined. This clonotype originated in a human donor with alopecia areata. The sequences come from CD4+ T cells sorted from blood, collected at week 4, from a patient treated with tofacitinib. In DNA, the CDR3 is TGTGCCACCAGCAGGAACAATCGCGCCCAGTACTTC. Translating it yields CATSRNNRAQYF.